This note documents a single T cell receptor beta chain sequence. This specimen belongs to a study of blood T cell repertoires in COVID-19. Cohort assignment relied on participant-reported clinical history. This table comes from immunoSEQ multiplex PCR, and its TCRdb copy is limited to in-frame clones, with some not included. The sample comprises hundreds of thousands of clones, around 89% of which are singletons, and less than 3% rests with the top ten. Germline V gives CDR1 MDHEN, CDR2 SYDVKM. The CDR3 length is 16 residues. V was clipped by 5 bases and J by 2 bases, with 16 bases between them. Specimen: PBMCs or T cells enriched from blood (not recorded which). The source is a woman aged 45 to 65 who had recovered from COVID-19. This rearrangement joins TRBV28 to TRBJ1-5, with a possible D match to TRBD1 (5 bases). The CDR3 loop reads CASSIGGVAGNQPQHF. The CDR3 DNA reads TGTGCCAGCAGTATTGGAGGGGTCGCGGGCAATCAGCCCCAGCATTTT.